This passage covers 27 T cell receptor beta chains from one sample sequenced in a study of identical twins (dated by TCRdb to 2016 to 2017). To prepare the library, 5' RACE was applied. The data were produced on an Illumina HiSeq 2000. TCRdb trimmed public reads at Q25 via fastp, called clones via MiXCR and kept in-frame beta chains. Each CDR3 protein appears once, grouped with its most common genes and DNA. For this sample the table gives 1.5 million to 2 million distinct CDR3 sequences, of which around 29% were detected only once. The biggest ten clones account for approximately 0.25% of the sample. The sample consisted of cord blood. The receptor source for this set is a newborn girl in good health.

The gene calls are TRBV20-1 and TRBJ2-3; 16 bases line up with TRBD2. The CDR3 has 17 amino acids. V was pared by 0 bases and J by 10 bases, with 10 bases of the junction left unmatched. Germline V gene lookup returns CDR1 DFQATT and CDR2 SNEGSKA (reference sequence). CDR3 sequence: CSARDSGLAGGSMAQYF. DNA of the CDR3: TGCAGTGCTAGAGATTCGGGACTAGCGGGAGGGTCGATGGCGCAGTATTTT.

The chain is built from TRBV20-1 and TRBJ2-3, with 9 bases identical to TRBD2. The CDR3 extends over 14 amino acids. The trim removed 1 base at V and 4 bases at J, leaving 3 bases unmatched. Germline values: CDR1 DFQATT, CDR2 SNEGSKA (reference sequence). The CDR3 sequence: CSARGTSAADTQYF. The CDR3 DNA follows: TGCAGTGCTAGAGGGACTAGCGCCGCAGATACGCAGTATTTT.

This chain links TRBV30 with TRBJ2-5; 8 positions agree with TRBD2. The CDR3 covers 17 residues. The V gene end was trimmed by 3 bases and the J gene end by 1 base; junction bases not matched to a gene: 13. Germline V lookup: CDR1 GTSNPN, CDR2 SVGIG (reference sequence). The CDR3 sequence: CAWSARLAPLIQETQYF. CDR3 bases: TGTGCCTGGAGCGCCAGACTAGCGCCCCTAATCCAAGAGACCCAGTACTTC.

The genes are TRBV3-1 and TRBJ2-1; D gene unclear. Germline-derived CDR1 and CDR2 are LGHDT and YNNKEL (reference sequence). This CDR3 is built from 17 residues. The V end was cut by 2 bases, the J end by 1 base, with 15 bases between. Here the CDR3 reads CASSQHPSTGSYNEQFF. In DNA form, the CDR3 reads TGTGCCAGCAGCCAACACCCGAGTACCGGATCCTACAATGAGCAGTTCTTC.

This chain uses TRBV6-5 with TRBJ2-1; a weak D match, TRBD2 (5 bases). The germline CDR1 and CDR2 sequences are MNHEY and SVGAGI. The CDR3 sequence is 13 residues long. V lost 0 bases to trimming and J lost 12 bases, with 12 bases between them. The CDR3 DNA is TGTGCCAGCAGTTACTCGAGATCCAGCGGGCAGTTCTTC. The encoded protein is CASSYSRSSGQFF.

Here the CDR3 reads CASSLAGTEKETQYF. CDR3 nucleotide sequence: TGCGCCAGCAGCTTGGCCGGGACAGAGAAAGAGACCCAGTACTTC. The V gene is TRBV5-1, the J gene TRBJ2-5; TRBD1 matches at 7 bases. J lost 3 bases, V lost 0 bases, and 5 bases had no gene match. Germline V gene data show CDR1 as SGHRS and CDR2 as YFSETQ. The CDR3 totals 15 residues.

The chain has TRBV5-5 and TRBJ2-7; 9 bases map to TRBD1. CDR3 length equals 16 residues. Trimming took 4 bases from V and 0 from J; bases not matched to a gene: 8. Per germline, CDR1 SGHKS and CDR2 YYEKEE (reference sequence). The CDR3, as DNA: TGTGCCAGCAGCCGAACCGGGACAGGGCTCTCCTACGAGCAGTACTTC. Its translation is CASSRTGTGLSYEQYF. The full variable domain, in which reference TRBV5-5 and TRBJ2-7 provide the parts outside the CDR3, is DAGVTQSPTHLIKTRGQQVTLRCSPISGHKSVSWYQQVLGQGPQFIFQYYEKEERGRGNFPDRFSARQFPNYSSELNVNALLLGDSALYLCASSRTGTGLSYEQYFGPGTRLTVT.

This clonotype was observed a few times. The chain carries TRBV5-1 and TRBJ1-1; 7 bases line up with TRBD1. After removal of 1 base from V and 8 bases from J, the junction contained 14 bases not matched to a gene. This CDR3 region has 16 residues. The germline V gene encodes CDR1 SGHRS and CDR2 YFSETQ. CDR3 bases: TGCGCCAGCAGCTTGACGCTGACACAGGGGAATTTGGAAGCTTTCTTT. Encoded protein: CASSLTLTQGNLEAFF.

The chain has TRBV6-6 and TRBJ2-4, with unresolved D. The end of the DNA is better explained by TRBJ2-7, so the J call may be wrong. Germline-derived CDR1 and CDR2 are MNHNY and SVGAGI (reference sequence). The CDR3 totals 13 residues. Here the CDR3 reads CASSYITGDEQYF. CDR3 bases: TGTGCCAGCAGTTACATTACTGGGGACGAGCAGTACTTC.

This chain uses TRBV5-5 with TRBJ2-4; TRBD1 matches 7 bases. The assigned J gene may be wrong: the sequence end matches TRBJ2-7 better. CDR1 is SGHKS, CDR2 YYEKEE, per germline (reference sequence). This CDR3 is built from 14 residues. The CDR3 DNA is TGTGCCAGCAGCGGACGACAGGGTAGCGACGAGCAGTACTTC. This codes for CASSGRQGSDEQYF.

V usage is TRBV28 and J usage is TRBJ1-1, with D possibly TRBD1 on 5 matching bases. The CDR3 has 16 amino acids. Germline lookup yields CDR1 MDHEN and CDR2 SYDVKM. Trimming pared 3 bases from V and 2 bases from J, leaving 16 bases between. CDR3 residues: CASSFGKRDFNTEAFF. CDR3 in DNA: TGTGCCAGCAGTTTCGGCAAACGGGACTTTAACACTGAAGCTTTCTTT.

This clonotype was observed a few times. This chain uses TRBV10-3 with TRBJ2-5; D possibly corresponds to TRBD1 (5 bases). Trimming left V 8 bases short and J 2 bases short, with 12 bases between. The length of the CDR3 is 13 residues. CDR1 is ENHRY and CDR2 is SYGVKD in the germline V gene. CDR3 region: CAIRRQSQETQYF. The CDR3 nucleotides are TGTGCCATCCGGAGACAGTCACAAGAGACCCAGTACTTC.

The chain has TRBV5-6 and TRBJ2-3; the match to TRBD2 covers 10 bases. The CDR3 is 14 residues long. Trimming at V came to 1 base and at J to 7 bases, leaving 3 bases not matched to a gene. Germline V lookup: CDR1 SGHDT, CDR2 YYEEEE. The CDR3 DNA is TGTGCCAGCAGCTTGCCTAGCGGGGGCCATACGCAGTATTTT. Encoded protein: CASSLPSGGHTQYF.

The chain links TRBV5-1 to TRBJ2-1, with 7 nucleotides matching TRBD2. The trim removed 3 bases at V and 4 bases at J, leaving 13 bases unmatched. From germline, CDR1 is SGHRS and CDR2 YFSETQ. CDR3 size: 17 residues. CDR3 nucleotide sequence: TGCGCCAGCAGCTCGACCATAACGGCGGGAGTGTACAATGAGCAGTTCTTC. Translating it yields CASSSTITAGVYNEQFF.

This clonotype was counted only a few times. The V and J genes are TRBV20-1 and TRBJ2-3; 11 bases are a match to TRBD2. Trimming took 5 bases from V and 4 from J; bases not matched to a gene: 14. The CDR3 loop spans 17 amino acids. Germline CDR1 and CDR2: DFQATT and SNEGSKA (reference sequence). The CDR3 reads CSARIAGGPPLSDTQYF. CDR3 DNA sequence: TGCAGTGCTCGAATAGCGGGAGGGCCCCCATTGTCAGATACGCAGTATTTT.

Comments on this clonotype: Given a much more abundant clone one base away, this may be a read error. V is TRBV12-3 or TRBV12-4 and J is TRBJ2-5; D may be TRBD2 (6 bases). V lost 5 bases to trimming and J lost 11 bases, with 24 bases between them. The length of the CDR3 is 15 residues. The CDR3 is CASSPTSSQAGEQYF. CDR3 DNA sequence: TGTGCCAGCAGTCCAACCTCAAGTCAAGCGGGTGAGCAGTACTTC.

This clonotype was detected a few times. This chain uses TRBV24-1 with TRBJ2-7, with D possibly called TRBD1 or TRBD2 (6 bases each). The ends were cut back, 2 bases at V and 6 bases at J, with 7 bases in the middle. This CDR3 is built from 12 residues. Germline V gene sequence: CDR1 KGHDR, CDR2 SFDVKD. The CDR3 here is CATSDWGAEQYF. CDR3 DNA: TGTGCCACCAGTGATTGGGGGGCCGAGCAGTACTTC.

The J gene is TRBJ2-7, the V gene TRBV27, with D possibly TRBD2 on 5 matching bases. The J call is uncertain, as TRBJ2-5 better fits the DNA end. This CDR3 contains 14 residues. In germline, CDR1 is MNHEY, CDR2 SMNVEV (reference sequence). The DNA of the CDR3 is TGTGCCAGCAGTTTTTTGGGAGATGGAGAGACCCAGTACTTC. Translating it yields CASSFLGDGETQYF.

This clonotype was detected many times. The chain combines TRBV4-1 with TRBJ2-1; TRBD2 is a possible D gene (6 bases). CDR1 and CDR2 from the germline V gene are MGHRA and YSYEKL. The length of the CDR3 is 15 residues. Trimming took off 6 bases at V and 9 bases at J, with 21 bases between the two ends. The CDR3 DNA is TGCGCCAGCAGTCAAAAGGCACTAGCACCAACTGAGCAGTTCTTC. It is translated as CASSQKALAPTEQFF.

The J gene is TRBJ2-1, the V gene TRBV27; no reliable D call. The CDR3 consists of 14 residues. The ends were cut back, 0 bases at V and 7 bases at J, with 10 bases in the middle. In germline, CDR1 is MNHEY, CDR2 SMNVEV (reference sequence). The CDR3, as DNA: TGTGCCAGCAGTTTATCGCTAAGCCAAAATGAGCAGTTCTTC. This codes for CASSLSLSQNEQFF.

This clonotype has more than one count but fewer than ten. The chain employs TRBV5-6 and TRBJ2-7, with TRBD2 identical over 7 bases. V trimming: 4 bases; J trimming: 0 bases; junction bases outside the gene matches: 7. This CDR3 comprises 15 residues. CDR1 and CDR2 from the germline V gene are SGHDT and YYEEEE. The CDR3 is CASSELASSSYEQYF. The DNA for the CDR3 is TGTGCCAGCAGCGAACTAGCGTCCAGCTCCTACGAGCAGTACTTC. Full variable domain (remainder filled in from reference TRBV5-6 and TRBJ2-7): DAGVTQSPTHLIKTRGQQVTLRCSPKSGHDTVSWYQQALGQGPQFIFQYYEEEERQRGNFPDRFSGHQFPNYSSELNVNALLLGDSALYLCASSELASSSYEQYFGPGTRLTVT.

The chain links TRBV9 to TRBJ2-3; 13 bases are shared with TRBD2. CDR1 is SGDLS, CDR2 YYNGEE, per germline. V lost 5 bases and J lost 0; bases outside the gene matches: 12. The CDR3 sequence is 19 residues long. The CDR3 nucleotides are TGTGCCAGCAGAGCCCTCGGACTAGCGGGGGCCTCTAGCACAGATACGCAGTATTTT. Translation: CASRALGLAGASSTDTQYF.

The chain links TRBV7-9 to TRBJ2-1; 7 bases fit TRBD2. Germline CDR1 SEHNR, CDR2 FQNEAQ (reference sequence). Unmatched junction bases numbered 9, after V lost 1 base and J lost 6 bases. The CDR3 extends over 16 amino acids. Written as DNA, the CDR3 is TGTGCCAGCAGCTTAGTGGGGGGAGGGCACTCCAATGAGCAGTTCTTC. Residues: CASSLVGGGHSNEQFF.

In its sample, this clonotype was seen a few times. The V and J genes are TRBV7-2 and TRBJ1-2; tentatively, D is TRBD1 (5 bases). Trimming took off 2 bases at V and 3 bases at J, with 16 bases between the two ends. Germline CDR1 is SGHTA and CDR2 is FQGNSA. There are 16 residues in the CDR3. DNA of the CDR3: TGTGCCAGCAGCTTAAGCCCCTCGAAGGGGCACTATGGCTACACCTTC. This gives the protein CASSLSPSKGHYGYTF. Full variable domain (remainder filled in from reference TRBV7-2 and TRBJ1-2): GAGVSQSPSNKVTEKGKDVELRCDPISGHTALYWYRQSLGQGLEFLIYFQGNSAPDKSGLPSDRFSAERTGGSVSTLTIQRTQQEDSAVYLCASSLSPSKGHYGYTFGSGTRLTVV.

This chain joins TRBV12-3 or TRBV12-4 and TRBJ2-3; D is unresolved. The germline V and J ends were trimmed by 8 bases and 2 bases, with 17 bases remaining between them. This CDR3 has 15 residues. The CDR3 here is CASVSLRAYTDTQYF. CDR3 bases: TGTGCCAGCGTATCCCTAAGGGCTTACACAGATACGCAGTATTTT.

J is TRBJ2-5 and V is TRBV10-3; D may be TRBD1 (8 bases). From germline, CDR1 is ENHRY and CDR2 SYGVKD. Trimming removed 10 bases at V and 3 bases at J, with 15 bases between. This CDR3 comprises 13 residues. The CDR3 nucleotides are TGTGCCACCCGGACAGGGAGGGAAGAGACCCAGTACTTC. This translates into CATRTGREETQYF.

This clonotype showed up just a few times. The genes are TRBV27 and TRBJ2-7, with D tentatively TRBD1 (6 bases). This CDR3 comprises 17 residues. Germline V gene sequence: CDR1 MNHEY, CDR2 SMNVEV (reference sequence). The V and J ends lost 4 bases and 0 bases respectively, with 19 bases between them. The CDR3 DNA reads as TGTGCCAGCAGTTCTCAAAGAAGCCGACAGGCCTCCTACGAGCAGTACTTC. Encoded protein: CASSSQRSRQASYEQYF.